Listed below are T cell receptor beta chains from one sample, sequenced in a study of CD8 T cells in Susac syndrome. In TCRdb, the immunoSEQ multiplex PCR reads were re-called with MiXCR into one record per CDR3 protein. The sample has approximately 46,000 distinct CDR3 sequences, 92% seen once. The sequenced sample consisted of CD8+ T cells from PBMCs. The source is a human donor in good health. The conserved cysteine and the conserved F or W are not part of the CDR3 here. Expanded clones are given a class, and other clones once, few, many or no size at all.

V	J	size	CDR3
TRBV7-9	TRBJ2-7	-	ASSDTGTVAGEQY
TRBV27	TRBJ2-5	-	ASSPRRDQETQY
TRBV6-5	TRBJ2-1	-	ASSYGQAGDEQF
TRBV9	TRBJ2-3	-	ASSEEGGPSTDTQY
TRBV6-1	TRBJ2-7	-	ASSEEFWTSGSHEQY
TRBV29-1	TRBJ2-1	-	SVEGLAGGPGARSSYNEQF
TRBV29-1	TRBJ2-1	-	SVDFSFSYNEQF
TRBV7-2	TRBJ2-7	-	ASSLGHGSSYEQY
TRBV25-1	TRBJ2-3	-	ASSKQGDPDTQY
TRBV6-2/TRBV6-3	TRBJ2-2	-	ASSYQQGAGELF
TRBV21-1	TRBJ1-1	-	ASSNGIWAF
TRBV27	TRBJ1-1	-	ASSELGAGLIMNTEAF
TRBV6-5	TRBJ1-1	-	ASSYSGGGGLGYTEAF
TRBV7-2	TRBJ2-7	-	ASSLGGQYPYEQY
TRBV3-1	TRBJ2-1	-	ASSQDGSGGPNEQF
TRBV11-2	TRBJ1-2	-	ASSFTRPDRGHGYT
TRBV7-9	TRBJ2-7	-	ASSFRDRVSYEQY
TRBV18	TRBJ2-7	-	ASSQGQGYEQY
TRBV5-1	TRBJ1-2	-	ASSLLGPADYGYT
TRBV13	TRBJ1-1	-	ASSPRGEIIEAF
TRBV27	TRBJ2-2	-	ASSFLGSPTGELF
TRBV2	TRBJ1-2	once	ASPLDRAPLYGYT
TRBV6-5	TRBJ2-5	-	ASTPPGPRETQY
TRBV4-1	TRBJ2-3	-	ASSQAPQIDPSTDTQY
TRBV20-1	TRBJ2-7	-	SARVLASGSGEQY
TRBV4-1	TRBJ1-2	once	ASSQSKWGNYGYT
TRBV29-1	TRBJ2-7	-	SVRDIWTRFYEQY
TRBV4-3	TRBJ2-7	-	ASSQEASGSYEQY
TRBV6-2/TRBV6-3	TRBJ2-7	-	ASSQLAASGWEQY
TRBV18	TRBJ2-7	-	ASSPWGTPQGRVSEQY
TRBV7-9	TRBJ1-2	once	ASSSRDRGVVDGYT
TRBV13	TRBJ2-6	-	ASSLTGSGANVLT
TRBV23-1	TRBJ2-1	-	ASSQSPAGAGYNEQF
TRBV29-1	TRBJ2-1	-	SVEVRIYNEQF
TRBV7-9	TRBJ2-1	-	ASSLRGNPEQF
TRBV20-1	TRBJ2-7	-	SARDPLVAGPYEQY
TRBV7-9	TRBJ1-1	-	ASSLVWQGDTEAF
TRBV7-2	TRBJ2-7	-	ASSLEGGVLAYEQY
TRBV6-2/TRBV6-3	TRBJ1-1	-	ASSFFRVNTEAF
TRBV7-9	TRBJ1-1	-	ASSHSRQGGTEAF
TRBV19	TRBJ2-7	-	ASSIGGWDRGTYEQY
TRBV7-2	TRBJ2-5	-	ASSSPSSGSLQETQY
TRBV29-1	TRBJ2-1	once	SVVGQHRSYNEQF
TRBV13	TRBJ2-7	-	ASSLGLAPHEQY
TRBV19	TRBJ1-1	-	ASSMSNTEAF
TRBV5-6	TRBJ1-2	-	ASSLGRTPNYGYT
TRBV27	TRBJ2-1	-	ASSLDSYNEQF
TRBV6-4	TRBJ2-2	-	ASSDRGTGELF
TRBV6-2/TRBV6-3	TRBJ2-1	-	ASSWTGPYNEQF
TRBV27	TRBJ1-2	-	ASSLSAGLTYGYT